Listed below are T cell receptor beta chains from one sample, sequenced in a study of blood T cell repertoires in COVID-19. Clones were sequenced by immunoSEQ multiplex PCR, and TCRdb holds only the in-frame ones, with some missing. The sample holds under 200,000 clones, roughly 80% seen once. The sequencing sample was made of PBMCs or T cells enriched from blood (not recorded which). The receptors originated from a woman in her forties or fifties who had recovered from COVID-19. Both conserved end residues are part of each CDR3. Fields, in order: D gene, clone size, J gene, V gene, CDR3 protein, CDR3 DNA. A D gene is named only where the DNA matches it firmly. Clone sizes are given selectively: once, few, many, or a class where the clone is expanded.

>.|.|TRBJ2-7|TRBV6-5
CASSYSTSGSYEQYF
TGTGCCAGCAGTTACTCGACAAGTGGGTCCTACGAGCAGTACTTC
>TRBD1|.|TRBJ1-6|TRBV5-1
CASSWDRSSYNSPLHF
TGCGCCAGCAGCTGGGACAGGAGCTCCTATAATTCACCCCTCCACTTT
>TRBD2|.|TRBJ2-3|TRBV27
CASSRRGLAGGRSTDTQYF
TGTGCCAGCAGTCGCCGTGGACTAGCGGGAGGTCGGAGCACAGATACGCAGTATTTT
>TRBD1|.|TRBJ1-6|TRBV7-2
CASSPDDRGNSPLHF
TGTGCCAGCAGCCCGGACGACAGGGGAAATTCACCCCTCCACTTT
>.|.|TRBJ2-2|TRBV2
CALGVGTGELFF
TGTGCCCTAGGTGTGGGCACCGGGGAGCTGTTTTTT
>.|few|TRBJ1-2|TRBV5-4
CASSFLLRDYGYTF
TGTGCCAGCAGCTTTCTGCTACGGGACTATGGCTACACCTTC
>.|.|TRBJ1-2|TRBV19
CASSILSAGGNYGYTF
TGTGCCAGTAGTATCCTCTCGGCGGGAGGTAACTATGGCTACACCTTC
>TRBD2|.|TRBJ2-1|TRBV2
CASSDRPGLAYNEQFF
TGTGCCAGCAGTGATAGGCCGGGACTAGCGTATAATGAGCAGTTCTTC
>.|few|TRBJ2-7|TRBV21-1
CASSKGTGGYEQYF
TGTGCCAGCAGCAAAGGGACAGGTGGCTACGAGCAGTACTTC
>.|.|TRBJ2-1|TRBV24-1
CATSDSTRGNEQFF
TGTGCCACCAGTGATTCAACTCGGGGGAATGAGCAGTTCTTC
>.|.|TRBJ1-1|TRBV7-8
CASSLVHWRQDRMNTEAFF
TGTGCCAGCAGCTTAGTGCACTGGCGACAGGATAGAATGAACACTGAAGCTTTCTTT
>TRBD2|.|TRBJ2-7|TRBV7-2
CASTSGLAGEQYF
TGTGCCAGCACCTCGGGACTAGCGGGTGAGCAGTACTTC
>.|few|TRBJ1-1|TRBV7-2
CASSFQGNTEAFF
TGTGCCAGCAGCTTCCAGGGCAACACTGAAGCTTTCTTT
>TRBD1|.|TRBJ2-3|TRBV5-6
CASSFRDRDKTQYF
TGTGCCAGCAGCTTTAGGGACAGGGACAAAACGCAGTATTTT
>.|once|TRBJ2-7|TRBV11-3
CASSLRGRYEQYF
TGTGCCAGCAGCTTGCGGGGCCGCTACGAGCAGTACTTC
>.|few|TRBJ1-3|TRBV4-3
CASSLTGLGGNTIYF
TGCGCCAGCAGCTTAACAGGGTTAGGAGGAAACACCATATATTTT
>TRBD2|many|TRBJ2-1|TRBV7-9
CASSSTSGRAKGHEQFF
TGTGCCAGCAGCTCAACTAGCGGGAGGGCCAAGGGCCATGAGCAGTTCTTC
>TRBD2|.|TRBJ2-4|TRBV18
CASSFKGTSENIQYF
TGTGCCAGCTCATTCAAAGGGACTAGCGAAAACATTCAGTACTTC
>.|.|TRBJ2-7|TRBV5-5
CASSLDGLWSYEQYF
TGTGCCAGCAGCTTGGATGGGCTGTGGTCCTACGAGCAGTACTTC
>.|.|TRBJ2-1|TRBV24-1
CATSRGPAREQFF
TGTGCCACCAGCCGCGGGCCAGCCCGGGAGCAGTTCTTC
>TRBD2|few|TRBJ2-2|TRBV7-8
CASSLKRDSYTGELFF
TGTGCCAGCAGCTTAAAGCGGGACTCATACACCGGGGAGCTGTTTTTT
>.|.|TRBJ1-1|TRBV7-2
CASSLVGKNTEAFF
TGTGCCAGCAGCTTAGTTGGCAAGAACACTGAAGCTTTCTTT
>TRBD1|.|TRBJ1-1|TRBV29-1
CSVDVTGVNTEAFF
TGCAGCGTTGACGTTACAGGGGTTAACACTGAAGCTTTCTTT
>.|.|TRBJ1-4|TRBV3-1/TRBV3-2
CASSVIREKLFF
TGTGCCAGCAGCGTAATCAGAGAAAAACTGTTTTTT
>TRBD1|.|TRBJ2-1|TRBV11-3
CASSLGGTGSYNEQFF
TGTGCCAGCAGCTTAGGTGGGACAGGGTCTTACAATGAGCAGTTCTTC
>TRBD2|few|TRBJ2-1|TRBV4-2
CASSPPGGGTYNEQFF
TGTGCCAGCAGCCCACCGGGCGGGGGGACCTACAATGAGCAGTTCTTC
>TRBD2|.|TRBJ2-1|TRBV24-1
CATSDLLGGDEQFF
TGTGCCACCAGTGACCTCCTCGGGGGGGATGAGCAGTTCTTC
>.|.|TRBJ1-1|TRBV6-5
CASRTGEWMNTEAFF
TGTGCCAGTCGTACGGGGGAGTGGATGAACACTGAAGCTTTCTTT
>.|.|TRBJ2-3|TRBV5-1
CASSPLEGSDTQYF
TGCGCCAGCAGCCCTCTGGAGGGTTCAGATACGCAGTATTTT
>TRBD1|once|TRBJ1-2|TRBV5-6
CASSTGQGAFGSRGYTF
TGTGCCAGCAGCACGGGACAGGGGGCGTTTGGTTCTCGTGGCTACACCTTC
>.|.|TRBJ1-2|TRBV6-5
CASSYSTAAADGYTF
TGTGCCAGCAGTTACTCGACAGCCGCGGCGGATGGCTACACCTTC
>TRBD2|.|TRBJ2-1|TRBV7-2
CASSLARGGTMSNEQFF
TGTGCCAGCAGCTTAGCGCGGGGGGGGACGATGAGCAATGAGCAGTTCTTC
>TRBD1|.|TRBJ1-1|TRBV18
CASSLSGTGAQAFF
TGTGCCAGCTCACTCTCCGGGACAGGGGCCCAAGCTTTCTTT
>.|few|TRBJ2-7|TRBV4-2
CASSQESPSYEQYF
TGTGCCAGCAGCCAAGAATCTCCGTCCTACGAGCAGTACTTC
>TRBD1|.|TRBJ1-6|TRBV9
CASSATGAANSPLHF
TGTGCCAGCAGCGCAACAGGGGCGGCTAATTCACCCCTCCACTTT
>.|.|TRBJ2-3|TRBV10-3
CAISESGTSTDTQYF
TGTGCCATCAGTGAGTCGGGGACTAGCACAGATACGCAGTATTTT
>.|.|TRBJ1-1|TRBV19
CASSAYNRVGTEAFF
TGTGCCAGTAGTGCATACAACAGGGTGGGGACTGAAGCTTTCTTT
>.|.|TRBJ1-6|TRBV12-3/TRBV12-4
CASSSRGPSPLHF
TGTGCCAGCAGTTCGCGGGGGCCCTCACCCCTCCACTTT
>TRBD1|.|TRBJ1-2|TRBV19
CASSNRLQGAGGYTF
TGTGCCAGTAGTAACCGCCTACAGGGGGCGGGTGGCTACACCTTC
>.|.|TRBJ1-2|TRBV12-3/TRBV12-4
CASSLRWASCF
TGTGCCAGCAGTCTACGATGGGCTTCTTGCTTC
>TRBD2|.|TRBJ2-2|TRBV9
CASSVVASGGVNGELFF
TGTGCCAGCAGCGTAGTAGCCAGCGGGGGGGTCAACGGGGAGCTGTTTTTT
>.|few|TRBJ1-5|TRBV3-1/TRBV3-2
CASSHRGLNQPQHF
TGTGCCAGCAGCCACAGAGGTCTGAATCAGCCCCAGCATTTT